These 32 T cell receptor beta chains were sequenced from one sample in a study of cytomegalovirus exposure and HLA in healthy donors. Both 60 Vbeta primers and 13 Jbeta primers went into the PCR. Clones were read by immunoSEQ multiplex PCR, and TCRdb kept only the in-frame ones, dropping some. The table lists around 150,000 clones, approximately 80% of them singletons, with roughly 4% in the top ten. The sequenced sample was PBMCs. These receptors were taken from a woman in her thirties or forties in good health and CMV-seropositive.

In this sample, this clone turned up a few times. The chain links TRBV10-3 to TRBJ1-5; possible D gene TRBD1, 6 bases. V was shortened by 2 bases and J by 3 bases, with 8 bases between the two germline ends. Germline CDR1 ENHRY, CDR2 SYGVKD. This CDR3 has 14 residues. CDR3 DNA sequence: TGTGCCATCAGTGAGGGACAGACCAATCAGCCCCAGCATTTT. Its protein is CAISEGQTNQPQHF.

The genes are TRBV5-1 and TRBJ1-4, with 10 bases fitting TRBD1. The trim removed 0 bases at V and 7 bases at J, leaving 6 bases unmatched. Germline CDR1 SGHRS, CDR2 YFSETQ. The CDR3 length is 16 residues. The DNA of the CDR3 is TGCGCCAGCAGCTTGGGACAGGGGGCGAAAGGTGAAAAACTGTTTTTT. Translated: CASSLGQGAKGEKLFF.

V and J are TRBV6-5 and TRBJ2-3, with 8 positions matching TRBD1. Germline loops: CDR1 MNHEY, CDR2 SVGAGI. After removal of 4 bases from V and 0 bases from J, the junction contained 6 bases not matched to a gene. This CDR3 is 16 amino acids long. The CDR3 spells CASSFRQGPSTDTQYF. The CDR3 DNA reads as TGTGCCAGCAGTTTCAGACAGGGGCCAAGCACAGATACGCAGTATTTT.

This clone turned up a few times. The rearrangement links TRBV7-3 to TRBJ2-2; D remains ambiguous. V gave up 5 bases and J gave up 1 base, with 5 bases separating them. The CDR3 has 13 amino acids. Germline lookup yields CDR1 SGHTA and CDR2 FQGTGA. The CDR3 region is CASSQQNTGELFF. As DNA, the CDR3 is TGTGCCAGCAGCCAACAGAACACCGGGGAGCTGTTTTTT.

This clone was observed a single time. This sequence joins TRBV27 and TRBJ2-1; D not resolved. The CDR3 consists of 15 residues. The V end lost 6 bases, the J end lost 4 bases, and 16 bases lay between the germline ends. Germline CDR1 reads MNHEY; CDR2 reads SMNVEV (reference sequence). CDR3 coding DNA: TGTGCCAGCAGCGCTGGAGACCTCCTTTACAATGAGCAGTTCTTC. Its translation is CASSAGDLLYNEQFF.

The V and J genes are TRBV6-1 and TRBJ2-7, with 7 positions matching TRBD1. This CDR3 has 17 amino acids. Germline CDR1 is MNHNS and CDR2 is SASEGT. V was pared by 3 bases and J by 3 bases, with 14 bases of the junction left unmatched. This CDR3 reads CASSERTGTHYHYEQYF. CDR3 nucleotide sequence: TGTGCCAGCAGTGAGAGGACAGGCACCCACTACCACTACGAGCAGTACTTC.

This chain joins TRBV28 and TRBJ1-5; 9 bases match TRBD1. CDR3 length: 19 amino acids. Trimming removed 5 bases from V and 0 bases from J; junction bases left unmatched: 14. Germline V gives CDR1 MDHEN, CDR2 SYDVKM. The CDR3 loop is CASSQLGQGTSYSNQPQHF. CDR3 in DNA: TGTGCCAGCAGTCAATTGGGACAGGGAACTTCGTATAGCAATCAGCCCCAGCATTTT.

The J gene is TRBJ2-5, the V gene TRBV4-2; 12 bases are shared with TRBD2. This CDR3 has 15 amino acids. Germline trimming cut 2 bases from V and 6 bases from J; bases unmatched to any gene: 4. Germline CDR1 and CDR2: LGHNA and YNFKEQ. This chain's CDR3 is CASSQTSGGFKTQYF. DNA for the CDR3: TGTGCCAGCAGCCAAACTAGCGGGGGGTTTAAGACCCAGTACTTC.

The chain carries TRBV6-7 and TRBJ2-7, with TRBD2 matching over 8 bases. TRBV6-7 is given ORF status, its function remaining uncertain. V was pared by 2 bases and J by 2 bases, with 14 bases of the junction left unmatched. The CDR3 covers 18 residues. This CDR3 reads CASSYPEPRGGSPYEQYF. CDR3 bases: TGTGCCAGCAGTTACCCGGAGCCTCGCGGGGGGTCCCCCTACGAGCAGTACTTC.

The chain combines TRBV18 with TRBJ2-3; TRBD1 matches at 7 bases. Germline values: CDR1 KGHSH, CDR2 LQKENI. This CDR3 has 16 amino acids. J gave up 1 base and V 3 bases, and 7 bases lay outside the gene matches. CDR3 amino acids: CASSPLTGTGTDTQYF. The CDR3 DNA reads as TGTGCCAGCTCACCTCTGACCGGGACAGGCACAGATACGCAGTATTTT.

As concerns this clone: A read error may produce the germline difference seen at one junction end. The V and J genes are TRBV7-9 and TRBJ2-7, with D uncertain. The CDR3 is 18 amino acids. Germline V lookup: CDR1 SEHNR, CDR2 FQNEAQ (reference sequence). The CDR3 DNA follows: TGTTCCAGCAGCTCGCAATCCGTATCGCCCTCCCTTCGGTACGAGCAGTACTTC. It specifies CSSSSQSVSPSLRYEQYF.

The V call is TRBV14, the J call TRBJ1-3, with no clear D. The germline V gene encodes CDR1 SGHDN and CDR2 FVKESK. The CDR3 loop spans 16 amino acids. V lost 1 base and J lost 1, with 11 bases in between. The CDR3 DNA sequence: TGTGCCAGCAGCCAAGCTCCAGTGAAGTCTGGAAACACCATATATTTT. Its translation: CASSQAPVKSGNTIYF.

About this clone: Other DNA sequences within the sample encode an identical CDR3. This chain joins TRBV7-7 and TRBJ2-3, with 8 nucleotides matching TRBD2. Germline assignment: CDR1 SSHAT and CDR2 FNYEAQ (reference sequence). Trimming at V came to 5 bases and at J to 1 base, leaving 5 bases not matched to a gene. This CDR3 is 15 amino acids long. In nucleotides, the CDR3 is TGTGCCAGCAGCCGAACTAGCGGAGGCACAGATACGCAGTATTTT. It specifies CASSRTSGGTDTQYF.

The chain has TRBV2 and TRBJ2-5; 10 bases align to TRBD2. Germline V lookup: CDR1 SNHLY, CDR2 FYNNEI. CDR3 length equals 16 residues. The V and J ends lost 4 bases and 5 bases, in that order; junction bases with no gene match: 10. In DNA, the CDR3 is TGTGCCAGCAGTGTATTAGCGGGGGGCAGGGGGGAGACCCAGTACTTC. Protein: CASSVLAGGRGETQYF.

This sequence joins TRBV25-1 and TRBJ2-1; no firm D call. Germline V lookup: CDR1 MGHDK, CDR2 SYGVNS. The CDR3 runs to 13 residues. V lost 4 bases and J 9 bases, leaving 13 bases between the germline ends. The CDR3 spells CASSGYKRSEQFF. The CDR3 DNA reads as TGTGCCAGCAGTGGATATAAAAGGAGTGAGCAGTTCTTC.

The CDR3 DNA is TGTGCCAGCAGTTCCCTTCTCATGGGCGGGCCCTACGAGCAGTACTTC. It encodes CASSSLLMGGPYEQYF. V is TRBV27 and J is TRBJ2-7; weak D call: TRBD2 (5 bases). The length of the CDR3 is 16 residues. V was cut by 4 bases and J by 2 bases, with 18 bases left in between. Germline V lookup: CDR1 MNHEY, CDR2 SMNVEV (reference sequence).

This sequence joins TRBV28 and TRBJ2-3; 8 bases match TRBD2. V lost 6 bases to trimming and J lost 1 base; unmatched junction nucleotides: 6. The germline V gene has CDR1 MDHEN and CDR2 SYDVKM. The CDR3 totals 15 residues. The CDR3 coding sequence is TGTGCCAGCAGAGACTATAGCGGGGGCACAGATACGCAGTATTTT. Amino acid sequence: CASRDYSGGTDTQYF. Combining the CDR3 with reference TRBV28 and TRBJ2-3 gives the whole variable domain DVKVTQSSRYLVKRTGEKVFLECVQDMDHENMFWYRQDPGLGLRLIYFSYDVKMKEKGDIPEGYSVSREKKERFSLILESASTNQTSMYLCASRDYSGGTDTQYFGPGTRLTVL.

The chain employs TRBV11-1 and TRBJ2-1, with D possibly TRBD2 on 5 matching bases. Trimming removed 5 bases from V and 4 bases from J, with 18 bases in between. Germline CDR1 is SGHAT and CDR2 is FQDESV (reference sequence). The CDR3 has 16 residues. CDR3 in DNA: TGTGCCAGCAGCCCGTCCCCTAGCTCAGATTACAATGAGCAGTTCTTC. Translating it yields CASSPSPSSDYNEQFF. The entire variable domain, with the rest obtained from reference TRBV11-1 and TRBJ2-1, is as follows: EAEVAQSPRYKITEKSQAVAFWCDPISGHATLYWYRQILGQGPELLVQFQDESVVDDSQLPKDRFSAERLKGVDSTLKIQPAELGDSAMYLCASSPSPSSDYNEQFFGPGTRLTVL.

The chain couples TRBV9 to TRBJ2-1; 9 bases are shared with TRBD2. J was trimmed by 2 bases and V by 3 bases; bases with no gene match: 3. Germline V gene sequence: CDR1 SGDLS, CDR2 YYNGEE. The CDR3 sequence is 15 residues long. CDR3 nucleotide sequence: TGTGCCAGCAGCGGGAGCGGGGGGCCCTACAATGAGCAGTTCTTC. Protein product: CASSGSGGPYNEQFF.

The chain uses TRBV6-1 and TRBJ2-2, with TRBD2 identical over 11 bases. The CDR3 runs to 15 residues. CDR1 and CDR2 (germline): MNHNS, SASEGT. V lost 2 bases to trimming and J lost 4 bases; unmatched junction nucleotides: 0. The CDR3 here is CASSELAGGTGELFF. DNA of the CDR3: TGTGCCAGCAGTGAACTAGCGGGAGGCACCGGGGAGCTGTTTTTT.

This CDR3 is CASSLGGTGGGRTEAFF. The CDR3 DNA is TGTGCCAGCAGCTTGGGCGGGACAGGGGGCGGGCGGACTGAAGCTTTCTTT. The chain uses TRBV5-4 and TRBJ1-1; the match to TRBD1 covers 12 bases. CDR1 and CDR2 from the germline V gene are SGHNT and YYREEE (reference sequence). The CDR3 extends over 17 amino acids. V was clipped by 0 bases and J by 5 bases; unmatched bases: 8.

The chain uses TRBV19 and TRBJ1-2; 12 bases agree with TRBD1. The length of the CDR3 is 16 residues. The germline gives CDR1 LNHDA, CDR2 SQIVND (reference sequence). V dropped 4 bases and J dropped 1; count of bases not matched to a gene: 4. CDR3 nucleotide sequence: TGTGCCAGTAGTACCGGGACAGGGGGCAATAACTATGGCTACACCTTC. It specifies CASSTGTGGNNYGYTF.

The chain employs TRBV28 and TRBJ1-1, with D hard to call. Trimming shortened V by 3 bases and J by 0 bases, and 5 bases separated the two germline ends. This CDR3 has 13 residues. Germline V gives CDR1 MDHEN, CDR2 SYDVKM. The chain's CDR3 is CASSLNMNTEAFF. In nucleotides, the CDR3 is TGTGCCAGCAGTTTGAACATGAACACTGAAGCTTTCTTT.

This clone has just a few counts. The chain has TRBV15 and TRBJ1-3; TRBD1 aligns across 7 bases. Trimming took 5 bases from V and 0 from J; bases not matched to a gene: 7. Germline V CDR1 and CDR2: LNHNV, YYDKDF (reference sequence). This CDR3 contains 16 residues. The CDR3, as DNA: TGTGCCACCAGCCCGGACAGGCTACTCTCTGGAAACACCATATATTTT. Amino acids: CATSPDRLLSGNTIYF. The full variable domain, completed using reference TRBV15 and TRBJ1-3, is DAMVIQNPRYQVTQFGKPVTLSCSQTLNHNVMYWYQQKSSQAPKLLFHYYDKDFNNEADTPDNFQSRRPNTSFCFLDIRSPGLGDTAMYLCATSPDRLLSGNTIYFGEGSWLTVV.

This chain uses TRBV9 with TRBJ2-4, with 9 bases matching TRBD1. This CDR3 is built from 17 residues. Per germline, CDR1 SGDLS and CDR2 YYNGEE. After removal of 3 bases from V and 5 bases from J, the junction contained 12 bases not matched to a gene. The CDR3 here is CASSAYRGREGENIQYF. The CDR3 DNA follows: TGTGCCAGCAGCGCCTACAGGGGGCGTGAAGGGGAAAACATTCAGTACTTC.

This chain joins TRBV27 and TRBJ2-3; 7 bases are shared with TRBD1. The CDR3 covers 15 residues. The trim removed 5 bases at V and 0 bases at J, leaving 5 bases unmatched. Germline V gene sequence: CDR1 MNHEY, CDR2 SMNVEV (reference sequence). CDR3: CASSAGTASTDTQYF. CDR3 nucleotides: TGTGCCAGCAGTGCCGGGACAGCTAGCACAGATACGCAGTATTTT.

V and J are TRBV21-1 and TRBJ2-7; TRBD2 was called by the table and not checked on the DNA. TRBV21-1 counts as a pseudogene. CDR3 length: 17 amino acids. The CDR3 loop reads CASSKEVRSTWMKEQYF. DNA for the CDR3: TGTGCCAGCAGCAAAGAGGTAAGGTCGACTTGGATGAAAGAGCAGTACTTC.

The gene calls are TRBV28 and TRBJ2-1; D unclear. Germline assignment: CDR1 MDHEN and CDR2 SYDVKM. V was shortened by 6 bases and J by 5 bases, with 11 bases between the two germline ends. The CDR3 covers 13 residues. The CDR3 loop reads CASRNRLNNEQFF. The DNA of the CDR3 is TGTGCCAGCAGAAATAGACTTAACAATGAGCAGTTCTTC. Full variable domain (rest looked up from reference TRBV28 and TRBJ2-1): DVKVTQSSRYLVKRTGEKVFLECVQDMDHENMFWYRQDPGLGLRLIYFSYDVKMKEKGDIPEGYSVSREKKERFSLILESASTNQTSMYLCASRNRLNNEQFFGPGTRLTVL.

This clone was recorded a few times. V is TRBV27 and J is TRBJ1-1; no clear D. The length of the CDR3 is 12 residues. Germline CDR1 MNHEY, CDR2 SMNVEV (reference sequence). V shed 10 bases and J shed 5 bases, with 14 bases lying between them. The CDR3 DNA sequence: TGTGCCACCCGGGATCCGAAGACTGAAGCTTTCTTT. It encodes CATRDPKTEAFF.

The chain recombines TRBV7-9 with TRBJ1-6; a possible D gene is TRBD1 (5 bases). Between the trimmed V and J ends, which lost 2 bases and 7 bases, there was a span of 18 bases. Germline V CDR1 and CDR2: SEHNR, FQNEAQ (reference sequence). This CDR3 contains 17 residues. The CDR3: CASSLPRTTERNSPLHF. CDR3 DNA: TGTGCCAGCAGCTTACCACGTACGACAGAAAGAAATTCACCCCTCCACTTT.

On this clone itself: Other DNA sequences in the sample encode the same CDR3. The chain carries TRBV27 and TRBJ1-5, with D perhaps matching TRBD1 (6 bases). The V and J ends lost 4 bases and 3 bases respectively, with 10 bases between them. CDR1 and CDR2 from the germline V gene are MNHEY and SMNVEV (reference sequence). The CDR3 totals 14 residues. The CDR3 protein is CASSSTGYNQPQHF. The CDR3 nucleotides are TGTGCCAGCAGTTCAACAGGGTACAATCAGCCCCAGCATTTT.

The J gene is TRBJ2-2, the V gene TRBV5-4; 7 bases agree with TRBD1. The ends lost 7 bases at V and 3 bases at J; junction bases unmatched: 3. The CDR3 totals 13 residues. Germline V gives CDR1 SGHNT, CDR2 YYREEE (reference sequence). CDR3 bases: TGTGCCAGCGCCGGGACAGACACCGGGGAGCTGTTTTTT. This sequence encodes CASAGTDTGELFF.